This T cell receptor (beta chain) came from a study of T-cell reconstitution after alpha-beta-depleted transplantation in children. Preparation of the TCRbeta library used unique molecular identifiers. TCRdb analysed the PCR reads with MiXCR anew, one entry per CDR3 protein. Of roughly 500,000 distinct CDR3 sequences in the sample, around a third are singletons; the top ten hold approximately 2.3%. The CDR3 covers 16 residues. CDR1 SGDLS and CDR2 YYNGEE come from the germline V gene. V lost 1 base to trimming and J lost 3 bases, with 13 bases between them. This material consisted of PBMCs from the stem cell graft donor, taken from the stem cell graft. The chain carries TRBV9 and TRBJ2-2; D could derive from TRBD1 or TRBD2 (6 bases each). This TCR was sampled from a human donor who donated a stem cell graft to a child with aplastic anemia. CDR3 sequence (DNA): TGTGCCAGCAGCGTATCGGGGGCCGGGCACACCGGGGAGCTGTTTTTT. Translating gives CASSVSGAGHTGELFF. Full variable domain (remainder filled in from reference TRBV9 and TRBJ2-2): DSGVTQTPKHLITATGQRVTLRCSPRSGDLSVYWYQQSLDQGLQFLIQYYNGEERAKGNILERFSAQQFPDLHSELNLSSLELGDSALYFCASSVSGAGHTGELFFGEGSRLTVL.